The clone carrying this TCR beta chain has a single count. These data originate in a study of blood T cell repertoires in COVID-19. For the study at large: Sites in the United States, Italy and Spain provided acute and convalescent COVID-19 samples. PBMCs, B-cell-depleted T cells, or T cells were the source of the cDNA or gDNA that made up the material.

CDR3 size: 16 residues. In germline, CDR1 is MNHEY, CDR2 SMNVEV (reference sequence). V was clipped by 5 bases and J by 0 bases, with 16 bases between them. Per the study methods: Reference gene primers were amplified, and this amplification served to estimate nucleated cell counts. Repertoires were generated with immunoSEQ multiplex PCR, while TCRdb's copy carries only in-frame clones and drops some. The V and J calls and clone size are taken from that table; D and trimming were inferred from the DNA. The sample has around 200,000 clones; more than 75% are singletons. The receptor was isolated from a man in his fifties with acute or convalescent COVID-19. The chain links TRBV27 to TRBJ1-2, with D maybe TRBD1 (5 bases). The sample comprised peripheral blood. This CDR3 is CASSLTDNPANYGYTF. The CDR3 DNA sequence: TGTGCCAGCAGTCTGACAGACAACCCCGCTAACTATGGCTACACCTTC.